The clone carrying this T cell receptor beta chain turned up a few times. Its antigen remains unidentified. Germline CDR1 reads SGHDT; CDR2 reads YYEEEE. Germline trimming cut 1 base from V and 7 bases from J; bases unmatched to any gene: 19. The CDR3 extends over 19 amino acids. This specimen comes from a study of T-cell reconstitution after alpha-beta-depleted transplantation in children. Unique molecular identifiers were incorporated when the TCRbeta library was constructed. Each CDR3 protein gets one entry after TCRdb re-called the PCR reads with MiXCR. Among about 540,000 distinct CDR3 sequences, 25% to 30% were seen once, and the ten largest hold just over 35%. Study results and limitations: Alpha-beta T cells present about two months after transplant were reported to originate from several hundred expanded graft clones. Newly produced T cells mostly provided counts and TCRbeta diversity after one year, as hyperexpanded clones declined. Surviving recipient T cells and thymic progenitors underlay high day-60 TCRbeta diversity in some patients.

The receptor comes from a boy under three years old with Wiskott-Aldrich syndrome, due to receive a stem cell transplant. The genes are TRBV5-6 and TRBJ2-1; 8 bases align to TRBD1. Sequenced here: PBMCs, sampled before TCRalphabeta/CD19-depleted stem cell transplant. CDR3 sequence (DNA): TGTGCCAGCAGCTTGTATGACCCGTTACAGGGGGTAGTTGCGAATGAGCAGTTCTTC. Translated: CASSLYDPLQGVVANEQFF.